One and the same sample provided the 24 T cell receptor beta chains below, sequenced in a study of cytomegalovirus exposure and HLA in healthy donors. 13 Jbeta primers and 60 Vbeta primers were used for the PCR. Produced via immunoSEQ multiplex PCR; TCRdb's table is partial and in-frame only. The repertoire holds about 78,000 clones, with 60% to 80% as singletons. Sequencing was done on a sample of PBMCs. These receptors came from a woman between 45 and 65 years old in good health and CMV-seropositive.

The gene calls are TRBV2 and TRBJ1-2; TRBD1 matches 8 bases. CDR1 and CDR2 (germline): SNHLY, FYNNEI. This CDR3 has 12 residues. Trimming removed 10 bases from V and 3 bases from J; junction bases left unmatched: 4. The CDR3 loop reads CATETGDYGYTF. The CDR3 coding sequence is TGTGCCACCGAGACAGGGGACTATGGCTACACCTTC. The entire variable domain, with the rest obtained from reference TRBV2 and TRBJ1-2, is as follows: EPEVTQTPSHQVTQMGQEVILRCVPISNHLYFYWYRQILGQKVEFLVSFYNNEISEKSEIFDDQFSVERPDGSNFTLKIRSTKLEDSAMYFCATETGDYGYTFGSGTRLTVV.

The chain recombines TRBV9 with TRBJ2-1; no reliable D call. CDR1 is SGDLS, CDR2 YYNGEE, per germline. Trimming cost V 3 bases and J 5 bases, with 12 bases left between them. The CDR3 loop spans 14 amino acids. CDR3 in amino acids: CASSATNIHNEQFF. The CDR3 DNA follows: TGTGCCAGCAGCGCCACCAACATCCACAATGAGCAGTTCTTC.

The gene calls are TRBV9 and TRBJ2-3; D is unresolved. Germline CDR1 is SGDLS and CDR2 is YYNGEE. V lost 0 bases and J 1 base, leaving 12 bases between the germline ends. The CDR3 runs 16 residues. In DNA form, the CDR3 reads TGTGCCAGCAGCGTAGAACAGTCAGGCGGCACAGATACGCAGTATTTT. It specifies CASSVEQSGGTDTQYF.

As regards this clone: At one end the junction does not follow the germline gene, possibly because of a read error. The chain employs TRBV7-9 and TRBJ1-1; D ambiguous. Per germline, CDR1 SEHNR and CDR2 FQNEAQ (reference sequence). This CDR3 contains 16 residues. CDR3 protein: CSSSLARVRSNTEAFF. The CDR3 DNA reads TGTTCCAGCAGCTTAGCGCGAGTGAGATCGAACACTGAAGCTTTCTTT.

This chain connects TRBV5-8 to TRBJ1-1; D uncertain. The length of the CDR3 is 15 residues. V was pared by 2 bases and J by 1 base, with 12 bases between. In germline, CDR1 is SGHTS, CDR2 YDEGEE. The CDR3 sequence: CASSFYSRGNTEAFF. CDR3 bases: TGTGCCAGCAGCTTTTACAGCCGGGGGAACACTGAAGCTTTCTTT. The full variable domain, in which reference TRBV5-8 and TRBJ1-1 provide the parts outside the CDR3, is EAGVTQSPTHLIKTRGQQATLRCSPISGHTSVYWYQQALGLGLQFLLWYDEGEERNRGNFPPRFSGRQFPNYSSELNVNALELEDSALYLCASSFYSRGNTEAFFGQGTRLTVV.

This sequence joins TRBV30 and TRBJ1-1; D possibly corresponds to TRBD1 (6 bases). V lost 5 bases to trimming and J lost 1 base, with 14 bases between them. In germline, CDR1 is GTSNPN, CDR2 SVGIG (reference sequence). The CDR3 extends over 14 amino acids. In nucleotides, the CDR3 is TGTGCCTGGTTACCGGGACACGCGAACACTGAAGCTTTCTTT. Translation gives CAWLPGHANTEAFF.

The chain carries TRBV7-8 and TRBJ1-2, with TRBD1 identical over 8 bases. Germline V gives CDR1 SGHVS, CDR2 FQNEAQ. The J segment lost 5 bases and the V segment lost 1 base, leaving 0 bases of the junction unmatched. The CDR3 loop spans 13 amino acids. The CDR3 coding sequence is TGTGCCAGCAGCTTAGACAGGGGGTATGGCTACACCTTC. As protein: CASSLDRGYGYTF.

The chain links TRBV5-6 to TRBJ1-1; TRBD1 agrees at 12 bases. J was trimmed by 8 bases and V by 4 bases; bases with no gene match: 9. CDR3 length: 15 residues. Germline CDR1 is SGHDT and CDR2 is YYEEEE. Here the CDR3 reads CASSGTGQGANEAFF. The CDR3 DNA reads TGTGCCAGCAGCGGGACGGGACAGGGGGCCAACGAAGCTTTCTTT. Complete variable domain (other parts from reference TRBV5-6 and TRBJ1-1): DAGVTQSPTHLIKTRGQQVTLRCSPKSGHDTVSWYQQALGQGPQFIFQYYEEEERQRGNFPDRFSGHQFPNYSSELNVNALLLGDSALYLCASSGTGQGANEAFFGQGTRLTVV.

The sample holds one count of this clone. The rearrangement links TRBV19 to TRBJ1-5; the D gene is possibly TRBD1 (5 bases). CDR1 LNHDA and CDR2 SQIVND come from the germline V gene (reference sequence). Trimming took 0 bases from V and 9 from J, leaving 15 bases between them. This CDR3 region has 15 residues. The CDR3 region has the DNA TGTGCCAGTAGTATAGATCTTATCGGACATCCGCCCCAGCATTTT. The encoded protein is CASSIDLIGHPPQHF. The full variable domain, its missing parts supplied by reference TRBV19 and TRBJ1-5, is DGGITQSPKYLFRKEGQNVTLSCEQNLNHDAMYWYRQDPGQGLRLIYYSQIVNDFQKGDIAEGYSVSREKKESFPLTVTSAQKNPTAFYLCASSIDLIGHPPQHFGDGTRLSIL.

The V call is TRBV7-9, the J call TRBJ2-1; D may be TRBD1 (6 bases). The V end was cut by 0 bases, the J end by 8 bases, with 17 bases between. Per the germline V gene, CDR1 is SEHNR and CDR2 is FQNEAQ (reference sequence). The CDR3 consists of 16 residues. The CDR3 nucleotides are TGTGCCAGCAGCTTAGCCCTTGGGACACTTAAATATGAGCAGTTCTTC. It specifies CASSLALGTLKYEQFF.

The chain has TRBV9 and TRBJ2-1; 9 bases match TRBD2. J lost 7 bases, V lost 4 bases, and 6 bases had no gene match. Looked up from germline, CDR1 is SGDLS and CDR2 is YYNGEE. The CDR3 consists of 14 residues. CDR3 in DNA: TGTGCCAGCAGCCCCGGGACTAGCAGGAATGAGCAGTTCTTC. It yields the protein CASSPGTSRNEQFF.

This clone was recorded a few times. The chain employs TRBV6-4 and TRBJ2-1; possibly TRBD1 for D (5 bases). CDR3 length: 17 residues. CDR1 MRHNA and CDR2 SNTAGT come from the germline V gene. Trimming shortened V by 1 base and J by 1 base, and 14 bases separated the two germline ends. The chain's CDR3 is CASSDFYSRGSYNEQFF. The CDR3 nucleotides are TGTGCCAGCAGTGACTTCTATTCAAGGGGTTCCTACAATGAGCAGTTCTTC.

This chain connects TRBV28 to TRBJ1-5; D uncertain. CDR1 is MDHEN and CDR2 is SYDVKM in the germline V gene. Between the trimmed V and J ends, which lost 6 bases and 4 bases, there was a span of 10 bases. The CDR3 totals 13 residues. Written as DNA, the CDR3 is TGTGCCAGCAGCGTCGAGATGAATCAGCCCCAGCATTTT. This gives the protein CASSVEMNQPQHF.

The sample holds a few counts of this clone. The chain carries TRBV6-5 and TRBJ2-2, with 8 bases identical to TRBD2. V shed 2 bases and J 4 bases; nucleotides not matched to a gene: 6. CDR3 length: 16 amino acids. In germline, CDR1 is MNHEY, CDR2 SVGAGI. CDR3 amino acids: CASSYQGLVTTGELFF. The CDR3 DNA is TGTGCCAGCAGTTACCAGGGACTAGTGACCACCGGGGAGCTGTTTTTT.

The chain joins TRBV5-4 to TRBJ2-2; 7 bases align to TRBD2. CDR1 is SGHNT and CDR2 is YYREEE in the germline V gene (reference sequence). The CDR3 totals 15 residues. After removal of 4 bases from V and 6 bases from J, the junction contained 9 bases not matched to a gene. CDR3 nucleotides: TGTGCCAGCAGCCTGACGCGGGGGACCGCCGGGGAGCTGTTTTTT. It translates to CASSLTRGTAGELFF.

This clone was seen a few times. CDR3 sequence reads: CASSNSGTSENTGELFF. CDR3 coding DNA: TGTGCCAGCAGCAACTCCGGGACTAGCGAGAACACCGGGGAGCTGTTTTTT. The J gene is TRBJ2-2, the V gene TRBV6-4; 10 bases agree with TRBD2. The CDR3 runs to 17 residues. The trim removed 6 bases at V and 1 base at J, leaving 8 bases unmatched. Germline V gives CDR1 MRHNA, CDR2 SNTAGT.

The chain links TRBV5-1 to TRBJ1-3; D might be TRBD1 (5 bases). The CDR3 is made up of 15 amino acids. The germline V gene has CDR1 SGHRS and CDR2 YFSETQ. Trimming removed 0 bases from V and 1 base from J, with 8 bases in between. The CDR3 is CASSLARGSGNTIYF. The CDR3 region has the DNA TGCGCCAGCAGCTTGGCCCGGGGGTCTGGAAACACCATATATTTT.

This clone was picked up a small number of times. The genes are TRBV2 and TRBJ2-1; 9 nucleotides agree with TRBD1. Germline V gives CDR1 SNHLY, CDR2 FYNNEI. This CDR3 has 14 amino acids. The junction had 3 bases not matched to a gene; V was cut back by 7 bases and J by 2 bases. The DNA of the CDR3 is TGTGCCAGCACACGGGACAGGGCCTACAATGAGCAGTTCTTC. Its protein product is CASTRDRAYNEQFF.

The rearrangement links TRBV5-4 to TRBJ2-3; the match to TRBD2 covers 11 bases. The V gene's germline CDR1 is SGHNT and CDR2 YYREEE (reference sequence). With V trimmed by 3 bases and J by 2 bases, 5 bases remained unmatched. This CDR3 has 16 residues. Here the CDR3 DNA reads TGTGCCAGCAGCTCGGGGACTAGCGGTTACACAGATACGCAGTATTTT. Protein product: CASSSGTSGYTDTQYF.

The V call is TRBV4-2, the J call TRBJ2-3, with D perhaps TRBD1 (6 bases). V was shortened by 1 base and J by 0 bases, with 14 bases between the two germline ends. The CDR3 extends over 17 amino acids. Germline V gene sequence: CDR1 LGHNA, CDR2 YNFKEQ. The CDR3 is CASSQAGAGASTDTQYF. In DNA form, the CDR3 reads TGTGCCAGCAGCCAAGCAGGGGCGGGTGCTAGCACAGATACGCAGTATTTT.

This chain's CDR3 is CASSPGQGDTTEAFF. Written as DNA, the CDR3 is TGTGCCAGCAGTCCCGGACAGGGGGATACTACTGAAGCTTTCTTT. The chain joins TRBV6-5 to TRBJ1-1; 10 positions match TRBD1. CDR1 and CDR2 from the germline V gene are MNHEY and SVGAGI. V was clipped by 5 bases and J by 5 bases; unmatched bases: 8. The CDR3 sequence is 15 residues long.

The genes are TRBV9 and TRBJ2-7, with 9 nucleotides matching TRBD1. Germline values: CDR1 SGDLS, CDR2 YYNGEE. V lost 2 bases and J lost 4; bases outside the gene matches: 10. The CDR3 covers 16 residues. The CDR3 DNA reads as TGTGCCAGCAGCGTTGGACAGGGGATCCGATGGTACGAGCAGTACGTC. This translates into CASSVGQGIRWYEQYV.

The V call is TRBV27, the J call TRBJ2-3, with TRBD2 matching over 15 bases. Germline CDR1 reads MNHEY; CDR2 reads SMNVEV (reference sequence). The CDR3 runs 18 residues. The V gene end was trimmed by 2 bases and the J gene end by 6 bases; junction bases not matched to a gene: 9. This CDR3 reads CASSLGTSGRTLWDTQYF. Here the CDR3 DNA reads TGTGCCAGCAGTTTAGGGACTAGCGGGAGGACGCTCTGGGATACGCAGTATTTT.

This chain connects TRBV12-5 to TRBJ2-1, with 9 bases fitting TRBD1. Germline V CDR1 and CDR2: LGHNT, FRNRAP. This CDR3 is built from 13 residues. V trimming: 5 bases; J trimming: 7 bases; junction bases outside the gene matches: 3. CDR3 protein: CASGGQGLNEQFF. The CDR3, as DNA: TGTGCTAGTGGTGGACAGGGGTTGAATGAGCAGTTCTTC.